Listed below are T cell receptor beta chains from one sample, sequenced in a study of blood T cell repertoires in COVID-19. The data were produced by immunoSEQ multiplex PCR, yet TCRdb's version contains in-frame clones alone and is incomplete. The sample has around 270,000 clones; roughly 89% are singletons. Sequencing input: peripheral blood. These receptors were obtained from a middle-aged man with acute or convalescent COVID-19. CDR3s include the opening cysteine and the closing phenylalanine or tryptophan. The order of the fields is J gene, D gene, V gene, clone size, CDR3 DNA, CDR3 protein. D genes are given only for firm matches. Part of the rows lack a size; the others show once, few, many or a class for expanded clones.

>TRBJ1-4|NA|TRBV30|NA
TGTGCCTGGTCCGTAAGAGGGGAAAAACTGTTTTTT
CAWSVRGEKLFF
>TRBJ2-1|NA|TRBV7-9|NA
TGTGCCAGCAGCTCCGGCCAGGGGTCCTACAATGAGCAGTTCTTC
CASSSGQGSYNEQFF
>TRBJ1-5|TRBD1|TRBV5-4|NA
TGTGCCAGCAGCTTGGGCGGGACAGGGCAGAATCAGCCCCAGCATTTT
CASSLGGTGQNQPQHF
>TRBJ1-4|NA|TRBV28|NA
TGTGCCAGCAGCTCGGGGGGGTTTAATGAAAAACTGTTTTTT
CASSSGGFNEKLFF
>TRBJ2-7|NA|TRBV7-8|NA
TGTGCCAGCAGCTTACTTGAATGGAGGGCTAGGACGGGACGGATCTCCTACGAGCAGTACTTC
CASSLLEWRARTGRISYEQYF
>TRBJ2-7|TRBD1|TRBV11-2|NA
TGTGCCAGCAGTTTGGACAGGGAGCGCGAGCAGTACTTC
CASSLDREREQYF
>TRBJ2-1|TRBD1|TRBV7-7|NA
TGTGCCAGCAGCCCCATTACAGGGGTCCCTTACAATGAGCAGTTCTTC
CASSPITGVPYNEQFF
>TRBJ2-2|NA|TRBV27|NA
TGTGCCAGCAGTTTTAGCAGGGACACCGGGGAGCTGTTTTTT
CASSFSRDTGELFF
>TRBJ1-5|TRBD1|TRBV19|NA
TGTGCCAGTAGTATAAAAATTGGGACAGCCTATCAGCCCCAGCATTTT
CASSIKIGTAYQPQHF
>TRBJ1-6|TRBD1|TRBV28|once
TGTGCCAGCAGTTTGACAGGGAACAATTCACCCCTCCACTTT
CASSLTGNNSPLHF
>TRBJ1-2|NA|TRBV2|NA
TGTGCCAGCAGTGAAAGAGGTGGCTACACCTTC
CASSERGGYTF
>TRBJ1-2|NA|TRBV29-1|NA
TGCAGCGTTGAGGACAGAACTAACTATGGCTACACCTTC
CSVEDRTNYGYTF
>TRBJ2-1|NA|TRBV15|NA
TGTGCCACCAGCCTAGAGTACAATGAGCAGTTCTTC
CATSLEYNEQFF
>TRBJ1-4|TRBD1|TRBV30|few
TGTGCCTGGAGTATGGGTTGGACAGGGTTTAATGAAAAACTGTTTTTT
CAWSMGWTGFNEKLFF
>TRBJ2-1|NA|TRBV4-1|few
TGCGCCAGCAGCCAGGGCTGGGGGGGCACCTACAATGAGCAGTTCTTC
CASSQGWGGTYNEQFF
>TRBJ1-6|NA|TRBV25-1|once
TGTGCCAGCAGTGAATTGGGGGCTAGCTCCTATAATTCACCCCTCCACTTT
CASSELGASSYNSPLHF
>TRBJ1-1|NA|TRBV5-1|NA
TGCGCCAGCAGCTTGAAACTGGACACTGAAGCTTTCTTT
CASSLKLDTEAFF
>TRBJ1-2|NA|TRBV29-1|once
TGCAGCGTTGAGTCACAGGGATACTATGGCTACACCTTC
CSVESQGYYGYTF
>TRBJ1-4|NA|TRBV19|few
TGTGCCAGTAGTTCCCAGACAGGTCGAGTTCGTGAAAAACTGTTTTTT
CASSSQTGRVREKLFF
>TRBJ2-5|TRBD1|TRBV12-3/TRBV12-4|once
TGTGCCAGCAGTTTTTGGACAGGGGAGACCCAGTACTTC
CASSFWTGETQYF
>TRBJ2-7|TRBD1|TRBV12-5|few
TGTGCTAGTGGCTCGACAGGGAGCTCCTACGAGCAGTACTTC
CASGSTGSSYEQYF
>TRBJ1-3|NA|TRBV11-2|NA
TGTGCCAGCAGCTTAGCCCTAGGACAGTTGCTCTCTGGAAACACCATATATTTT
CASSLALGQLLSGNTIYF
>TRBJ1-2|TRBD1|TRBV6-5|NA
TGTGCCAGCAGTTACATGACAGGGGGTGGCTATGGCTACACCTTC
CASSYMTGGGYGYTF
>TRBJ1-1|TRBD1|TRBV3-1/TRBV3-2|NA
TGTGCCAGCAGCCAAGTAACAGGGGGTAATACTGAAGCTTTCTTT
CASSQVTGGNTEAFF
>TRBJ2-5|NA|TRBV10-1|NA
TGCGCCAGCAGCGCCCGGTTCGAGGGGACCCAGTACTTC
CASSARFEGTQYF
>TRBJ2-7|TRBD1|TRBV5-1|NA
TGCGCCAGCAGCCTGCCCTTGGGACAGGGAAACGAGCAGTACTTC
CASSLPLGQGNEQYF
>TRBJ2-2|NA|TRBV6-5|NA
TGTGCCAGCAGTTACAACGGCGGGCACTTTCCCGGGGAGCTGTTTTTT
CASSYNGGHFPGELFF
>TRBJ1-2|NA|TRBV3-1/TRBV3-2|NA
TGTGCCAGCAGCCCCCTTTATAACTATGGCTACACCTTC
CASSPLYNYGYTF
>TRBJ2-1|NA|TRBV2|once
TGTGCCAGCAGTGAATATTACGGGAATGAGCAGTTCTTC
CASSEYYGNEQFF
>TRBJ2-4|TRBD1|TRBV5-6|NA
TGTGCCAGCAGCTCCCCGGACAGGGGAAACATTCAGTACTTC
CASSSPDRGNIQYF
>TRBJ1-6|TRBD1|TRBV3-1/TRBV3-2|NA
TGTGCCAGCAGCCAAGAGCGTGGGACAGGGGGCACCTCACCCCTCCACTTT
CASSQERGTGGTSPLHF
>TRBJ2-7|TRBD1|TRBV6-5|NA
TGTGCCACTAGGAGTGGGGACAGAGCCATCTACGAGCAGTACTTC
CATRSGDRAIYEQYF
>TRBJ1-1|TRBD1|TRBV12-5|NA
TGTGCTAGTGGTCCGGGCCGAGGGGGCTGGGGTCAAACTGAAGCTTTCTTT
CASGPGRGGWGQTEAFF
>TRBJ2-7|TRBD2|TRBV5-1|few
TGCGCCAGCAGCCTGGGACTAGCGGGGGCTACCTACGAGCAGTACTTC
CASSLGLAGATYEQYF